This T cell receptor beta chain was found in a study of T cells after yellow fever vaccination. Study observations and caveats: Peaking faster, on day 5 versus 15, the secondary response was nonetheless weaker.

One entry per CDR3 protein, called by TCRdb with MiXCR from the 5' RACE reads. The data contain 600,000 to 750,000 distinct CDR3 sequences, about 12% of them singletons. CDR1 SGDLS and CDR2 YYNGEE come from the germline V gene. The CDR3 consists of 13 residues. The germline V and J ends were trimmed by 3 bases and 9 bases, with 15 bases remaining between them. On this clonotype: Its antigen is as yet unknown.

Sequenced here: PBMCs, sampled on the day of the yellow fever booster vaccination. The sequence came from a man aged 25 to 45 who received the YFV17D yellow fever vaccine. This chain connects TRBV9 to TRBJ2-5; D unclear. The CDR3 sequence: CASSEQNTGAQYF. CDR3 coding DNA: TGTGCCAGCAGCGAACAAAATACCGGTGCCCAGTACTTC.